A selection of T cell receptor beta chains follows, all from one sample in a study of T cell responses to AZD1222 COVID-19 vaccine. Here immunoSEQ multiplex PCR was the method, and the copy in TCRdb shows in-frame clones only, minus some. This sample yields more than 95,000 clones, of which 84% are seen a single time; about 27% belongs to the top ten. The specimen was peripheral blood, collected 28 days after the second AZD1222 dose. Receptor source: an adult who received the AZD1222 COVID-19 vaccine. Each CDR3 is given with its conserved first and last residue. Each record gives: clone size, J gene, V gene, D gene, CDR3 protein, CDR3 DNA. The D gene is left open where the match is weak. Clone size, where shown, is once, few, many, or a class for clones that have expanded.

NA TRBJ1-5 TRBV2 NA CASSDTGRQPQHF TGTGCCAGCAGTGACACAGGGAGGCAGCCCCAGCATTTT
NA TRBJ1-1 TRBV19 NA CASSRTEGLGNTEAFF TGTGCCAGTAGTCGGACAGAGGGCCTGGGGAACACTGAAGCTTTCTTT
NA TRBJ1-5 TRBV7-8 NA CASSLREVSNQPQHF TGTGCCAGCAGCTTGAGGGAAGTGAGCAATCAGCCCCAGCATTTT
once TRBJ2-2 TRBV7-2 TRBD2 CASSPGRGLAGGNTGELFF TGTGCCAGCAGCCCCGGTAGGGGACTAGCGGGGGGGAACACCGGGGAGCTGTTTTTT
NA TRBJ2-2 TRBV15 NA CATSRDRRDTGELFF TGTGCCACCAGCAGAGATCGGAGGGACACCGGGGAGCTGTTTTTT
NA TRBJ1-1 TRBV28 NA CASGKRGGGNTEAFF TGTGCCAGCGGTAAAAGGGGAGGTGGGAACACTGAAGCTTTCTTT
NA TRBJ2-1 TRBV9 TRBD2 CASSVGLAGGSYNEQFF TGTGCCAGCAGCGTAGGACTAGCGGGGGGCTCCTACAATGAGCAGTTCTTC
NA TRBJ1-2 TRBV19 NA CASSRTRALDGYTF TGTGCCAGTAGTAGGACAAGGGCCTTAGATGGCTACACCTTC
NA TRBJ1-4 TRBV30 NA CAWSGTVNEKLFF TGTGCCTGGAGTGGGACGGTTAATGAAAAACTGTTTTTT
NA TRBJ1-6 TRBV21-1 NA CATRPPGQGGSPLHF TGTGCCACCCGCCCCCCAGGACAGGGGGGCTCACCCCTCCACTTT
once TRBJ2-7 TRBV7-2 NA CASSLGHSYEQYF TGTGCCAGCAGCTTGGGACACTCTTACGAGCAGTACTTC
NA TRBJ2-7 TRBV11-3 TRBD1 CASSRAGTGDEQYF TGTGCCAGCAGTCGAGCCGGGACAGGGGACGAGCAGTACTTC
NA TRBJ1-6 TRBV6-4 NA CASSAEAGRANSPLHF TGTGCCAGCAGTGCGGAGGCAGGGCGGGCAAATTCACCCCTCCACTTT
NA TRBJ1-4 TRBV19 TRBD1 CASSIVRGKNEKLFF TGTGCCAGTAGTATTGTCAGGGGGAAGAATGAAAAACTGTTTTTT
NA TRBJ1-2 TRBV28 TRBD1 CASSFGGTANYGYTF TGTGCCAGCAGTTTTGGGGGGACAGCTAACTATGGCTACACCTTC
NA TRBJ2-7 TRBV28 TRBD1 CASSPPGQEGEQYF TGTGCCAGCAGTCCACCGGGACAGGAAGGAGAGCAGTACTTC
once TRBJ1-2 TRBV27 NA CASSWAGTNYGYTF TGTGCCAGCAGTTGGGCAGGGACTAACTATGGCTACACCTTC
NA TRBJ1-6 TRBV5-8 TRBD1 CASSGRTGQNSPLHF TGTGCCAGCAGCGGGCGGACAGGGCAGAATTCACCCCTCCACTTT
NA TRBJ1-3 TRBV12-3/TRBV12-4 NA CASSLQGRGAIYF TGTGCCAGCAGTTTACAGGGCCGGGGGGCCATATATTTT
NA TRBJ2-1 TRBV7-9 NA CASSSDTLLWDEQFF TGTGCCAGCAGCTCGGACACCCTACTTTGGGATGAGCAGTTCTTC
NA TRBJ1-1 TRBV12-3/TRBV12-4 NA CASSAGMNTEAFF TGTGCCAGCAGTGCAGGGATGAACACTGAAGCTTTCTTT
NA TRBJ2-1 TRBV18 TRBD2 CASSRGTSGGQYNEQFF TGTGCCAGCTCACGAGGGACTAGCGGGGGGCAATACAATGAGCAGTTCTTC
NA TRBJ2-4 TRBV11-2 NA CASSLNPAKNIQYF TGTGCCAGCAGCTTAAACCCGGCCAAAAACATTCAGTACTTC
NA TRBJ1-1 TRBV28 NA CATTASRVMNTEAFF TGTGCCACCACCGCCAGTAGGGTGATGAACACTGAAGCTTTCTTT
NA TRBJ1-5 TRBV28 NA CASSLGGSNQPQHF TGTGCCAGCAGTCTGGGAGGGAGCAATCAGCCCCAGCATTTT
NA TRBJ2-7 TRBV27 TRBD2 CASSPSSGESSYEQYF TGTGCCAGCAGCCCCTCTAGCGGGGAAAGCTCCTACGAGCAGTACTTC
NA TRBJ2-7 TRBV27 NA CASSLVSPSRGLLYEQYF TGTGCCAGCAGTTTAGTGAGCCCGAGCAGGGGCCTATTATACGAGCAGTACTTC
NA TRBJ1-2 TRBV27 NA CASSTGANYGYTF TGTGCCAGCAGTACAGGAGCTAACTATGGCTACACCTTC
NA TRBJ2-2 TRBV2 NA CASSQITPRQATGELFF TGTGCCAGCAGCCAAATTACTCCGCGGCAGGCCACCGGGGAGCTGTTTTTT
NA TRBJ1-3 TRBV7-3 NA CASSQTGISGNTIYF TGTGCCAGCAGCCAAACAGGGATCTCTGGAAACACCATATATTTT
NA TRBJ1-5 TRBV18 TRBD1 CASSGQGGNQPQHF TGTGCCAGCTCGGGACAGGGGGGCAATCAGCCCCAGCATTTT
few TRBJ1-2 TRBV29-1 NA CSVPSTGFLYGYTF TGCAGCGTTCCCAGCACAGGATTCCTCTATGGCTACACCTTC
NA TRBJ2-7 TRBV4-1 TRBD2 CASSQAAGGHEQYF TGCGCCAGCAGCCAAGCAGCGGGGGGCCACGAGCAGTACTTC
NA TRBJ1-2 TRBV2 NA CASSVHAETNGYTF TGTGCCAGCAGTGTCCATGCAGAGACCAATGGCTACACCTTC
NA TRBJ1-1 TRBV5-6 TRBD1 CASSLGAGGLNTEAFF TGTGCCAGCAGCTTGGGAGCAGGGGGCCTTAACACTGAAGCTTTCTTT
NA TRBJ1-3 TRBV3-1/TRBV3-2 NA CASSSTPHGQKGNTIYF TGTGCCAGCAGCTCAACTCCTCACGGGCAGAAAGGAAACACCATATATTTT
NA TRBJ1-2 TRBV7-3 TRBD1 CASSQDRGYGYTF TGTGCCAGCAGCCAGGACAGGGGCTATGGCTACACCTTC
NA TRBJ1-4 TRBV15 TRBD1 CATSRAGDRLYEKLFF TGTGCCACCAGCAGAGCCGGGGACAGGTTATATGAAAAACTGTTTTTT
few TRBJ1-4 TRBV4-1 NA CASSPGPRDNEKLFF TGCGCCAGCAGCCCTGGCCCCAGGGATAATGAAAAACTGTTTTTT
NA TRBJ2-3 TRBV19 NA CASSVSPDTQYF TGTGCCAGTAGTGTGTCCCCAGATACGCAGTATTTT
few TRBJ1-2 TRBV12-3/TRBV12-4 NA CASSQDPRYGYTF TGTGCCAGCAGTCAGGACCCACGCTATGGCTACACCTTC
NA TRBJ2-2 TRBV6-5 NA CASSPTANTGELFF TGTGCCAGCAGCCCAACAGCAAACACCGGGGAGCTGTTTTTT
once TRBJ1-1 TRBV5-5 NA CASSLLPQGNTEAFF TGTGCCAGCAGCTTGCTCCCCCAAGGGAACACTGAAGCTTTCTTT
NA TRBJ2-1 TRBV27 NA CASSQTGEFFRTSGPNYNEQFF TGTGCCAGCAGTCAGACAGGGGAATTTTTTAGAACTAGCGGGCCCAATTACAATGAGCAGTTCTTC
NA TRBJ1-4 TRBV14 NA CASSQMGATNEKLFF TGTGCCAGCAGCCAGATGGGAGCGACTAATGAAAAACTGTTTTTT
NA TRBJ1-2 TRBV6-5 NA CASSYSLTYGYTF TGTGCCAGCAGTTACTCGTTGACCTATGGCTACACCTTC
NA TRBJ1-6 TRBV7-9 TRBD1 CASSRGTGDISPLHF TGTGCCAGCAGCCGAGGGACAGGGGATATTTCACCCCTCCACTTT
NA TRBJ1-5 TRBV20-1 NA CSASRADTFNQPQHF TGCAGTGCTAGTCGGGCAGACACGTTCAATCAGCCCCAGCATTTT
NA TRBJ2-3 TRBV29-1 NA CSESRQGDTQYF TGCAGCGAGAGTCGGCAGGGGGATACGCAGTATTTT
once TRBJ1-2 TRBV29-1 NA CSVARESFYGYTF TGCAGCGTTGCCAGGGAGAGTTTCTATGGCTACACCTTC